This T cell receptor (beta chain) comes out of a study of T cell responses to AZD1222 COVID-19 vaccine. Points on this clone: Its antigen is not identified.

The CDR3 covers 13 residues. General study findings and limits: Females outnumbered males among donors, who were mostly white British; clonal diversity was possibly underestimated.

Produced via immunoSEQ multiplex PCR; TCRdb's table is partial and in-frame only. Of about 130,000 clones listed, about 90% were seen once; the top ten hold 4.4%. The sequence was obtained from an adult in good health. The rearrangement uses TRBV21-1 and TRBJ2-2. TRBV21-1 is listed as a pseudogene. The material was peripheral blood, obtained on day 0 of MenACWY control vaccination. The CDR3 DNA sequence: TGTGCCAGCAGCCTCCCAGCTTCCGGGGAGCTGTTTTTT. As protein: CASSLPASGELFF.